This TCR beta chain is from a study of cytomegalovirus exposure and HLA in healthy donors. Study-wide results and caveats: Later, an analysis showed that TCR beta chains associated with HLA were more clonally expanded than others that were equally common. Earlier results showed most TCR beta V segments being productive about 87% or about 30% of the time. At a 0.05 false discovery rate, a later analysis found 16,951 TCR beta sequences to be associated with HLA alleles.

The CDR3 has 12 residues. The germline CDR1 and CDR2 sequences are MNHEY and SVGAGI. V dropped 7 bases and J dropped 7 bases, with 14 bases sitting between them. PCR used 60 Vbeta primers and 13 Jbeta primers. Sequencing was performed with immunoSEQ multiplex PCR; in TCRdb, only in-frame clones are kept and a portion is missing. The sample includes roughly 140,000 clones, 50% to 75% of them seen just once. As concerns this clone: Its antigen is unidentified.

This receptor was taken from a woman aged 55-75 years in good health and CMV-seropositive. Source material: PBMCs. J is TRBJ2-7 and V is TRBV6-5; tentative D call: TRBD1 (5 bases). The CDR3: CASNWWGREQYF. The CDR3 DNA reads TGTGCCAGCAACTGGTGGGGCCGAGAGCAGTACTTC.